This TCR beta chain appears in the sequencing data of a study of blood T cell repertoires in COVID-19. For the study at large: There were acute and convalescent COVID-19 samples, and they came from the United States, Italy and Spain. From T cells, B-cell-depleted T cells, or PBMCs came the material, which was cDNA or gDNA.

In the original analysis: Using reference gene primer amplification, nucleated cell counts were estimated. The repertoire was sequenced with immunoSEQ multiplex PCR; TCRdb's copy has only in-frame clones and lacks some. The DNA gave D and trimming, while V, J and clone size come from that table. The top ten hold 3.3% of the sample, which has hundreds of thousands of clones, 70% to 85% seen once. V gave up 3 bases and J gave up 3 bases, with 4 bases separating them. The germline V gene has CDR1 SGHDT and CDR2 YYEEEE. The CDR3 length is 12 residues. The chain combines TRBV5-6 with TRBJ2-1; D is uncertain. Material for sequencing was peripheral blood. This receptor was identified in a woman aged 80 or over with acute or convalescent COVID-19. The CDR3 DNA sequence: TGTGCCAGCAGCTACGGCTACAATGAGCAGTTCTTC. It encodes CASSYGYNEQFF.